This record concerns one TCR beta chain sequence. The CDR3 spans 17 residues. Germline V CDR1 and CDR2: SEHNR, FQNEAQ (reference sequence). The V gene end was trimmed by 7 bases and the J gene end by 0 bases; junction bases not matched to a gene: 9. The data belong to a study of shared T cell receptors in the human thymus. Only in-frame clones appear in the TCRdb table, and some are missing; sequencing was by immunoSEQ multiplex PCR. The repertoire holds about 400,000 clones, with roughly 94% as singletons. The V gene is TRBV7-9, the J gene TRBJ1-4; 9 bases line up with TRBD1. The sample was thymocytes. This clonotype originated in a human donor. The CDR3 bases are TGTGCCAGCACTTTCGGGACAGGGCGTCCAACTAATGAAAAACTGTTTTTT. Its translation: CASTFGTGRPTNEKLFF.